A selection of T cell receptor beta chains follows, all from one sample in a study of cytomegalovirus exposure and HLA in healthy donors. The assay was immunoSEQ multiplex PCR, and TCRdb's table has in-frame clones only and misses some. The listing contains 130,000 to 150,000 clones. Sequencing was done on a sample of PBMCs. The origin of the receptors is a woman in her fifties or sixties in good health and CMV-seronegative. CDR3s include the opening cysteine and the closing phenylalanine or tryptophan. The D gene is left open where the match is weak.

d_gene: TRBD1
v_gene: TRBV10-3
len: 13
j_gene: TRBJ1-5
CDR3aa: CAIGTDSNQPQHF
CDR3nt: TGTGCCATCGGGACAGATAGCAATCAGCCCCAGCATTTT

d_gene: NA
v_gene: TRBV28
len: 15
j_gene: TRBJ1-5
CDR3aa: CASTQVGYSNQPQHF
CDR3nt: TGTGCCAGCACCCAGGTCGGTTATAGCAATCAGCCCCAGCATTTT

d_gene: NA
v_gene: TRBV4-2
len: 13
j_gene: TRBJ1-2
CDR3aa: CASSQETGYGYTF
CDR3nt: TGTGCCAGCAGCCAAGAAACAGGATATGGCTACACCTTC

d_gene: TRBD1
v_gene: TRBV13
len: 13
j_gene: TRBJ1-2
CDR3aa: CASSPPDRSGYTF
CDR3nt: TGTGCCAGCAGCCCTCCGGACAGGAGTGGCTACACCTTC

d_gene: TRBD2
v_gene: TRBV7-2
len: 19
j_gene: TRBJ2-2
CDR3aa: CASSLQGLAGGPETGELFF
CDR3nt: TGTGCCAGCAGCTTACAGGGACTAGCGGGAGGGCCCGAGACCGGGGAGCTGTTTTTT

d_gene: NA
v_gene: TRBV6-5
len: 15
j_gene: TRBJ1-6
CDR3aa: CASSYSQGLASPLHF
CDR3nt: TGTGCCAGCAGTTACTCGCAGGGTCTTGCTTCACCCCTCCACTTT

d_gene: NA
v_gene: TRBV4-3
len: 16
j_gene: TRBJ2-1
CDR3aa: CASSQVASGLHNEQFF
CDR3nt: TGCGCCAGCAGCCAAGTTGCGAGCGGGCTACACAATGAGCAGTTCTTC

d_gene: TRBD1
v_gene: TRBV13
len: 15
j_gene: TRBJ2-7
CDR3aa: CASSSPGQEVGEQYF
CDR3nt: TGTGCCAGCAGCTCTCCGGGACAGGAGGTTGGCGAGCAGTACTTC

d_gene: TRBD1
v_gene: TRBV28
len: 12
j_gene: TRBJ1-1
CDR3aa: CASQTGITEAFF
CDR3nt: TGTGCCAGCCAGACAGGGATCACTGAAGCTTTCTTT

d_gene: NA
v_gene: TRBV23-1
len: 15
j_gene: TRBJ2-2
CDR3aa: CAGRSPGHNTGELFF
CDR3nt: TGCGCCGGTAGATCACCGGGACACAACACCGGGGAGCTGTTTTTT

d_gene: TRBD1
v_gene: TRBV30
len: 14
j_gene: TRBJ2-2
CDR3aa: CAWRTGGSTGELFF
CDR3nt: TGTGCCTGGAGAACAGGGGGTTCGACCGGGGAGCTGTTTTTT

d_gene: NA
v_gene: TRBV13
len: 14
j_gene: TRBJ2-5
CDR3aa: CASSSRLSWETQYF
CDR3nt: TGTGCCAGCAGTAGCAGACTCTCATGGGAGACCCAGTACTTC

d_gene: TRBD1
v_gene: TRBV4-1
len: 15
j_gene: TRBJ2-7
CDR3aa: CASSQSPGQSYEQYF
CDR3nt: TGCGCCAGCAGCCAAAGTCCGGGACAGAGCTACGAGCAGTACTTC

d_gene: TRBD2
v_gene: TRBV6-5
len: 16
j_gene: TRBJ2-7
CDR3aa: CASSFRTSGRPYEQYF
CDR3nt: TGTGCCAGCAGTTTCCGGACTAGCGGGAGACCGTACGAGCAGTACTTC

d_gene: NA
v_gene: TRBV4-3
len: 14
j_gene: TRBJ2-5
CDR3aa: CASSQGIGGETQYF
CDR3nt: TGCGCCAGCAGCCAAGGAATCGGGGGAGAGACCCAGTACTTC

d_gene: NA
v_gene: TRBV7-8
len: 16
j_gene: TRBJ1-2
CDR3aa: CASSLNGQGPIYGYTF
CDR3nt: TGTGCCAGCAGCTTAAACGGGCAGGGGCCCATCTATGGCTACACCTTC

d_gene: TRBD1
v_gene: TRBV7-9
len: 16
j_gene: TRBJ2-3
CDR3aa: CASRSPRDRGRGTQYF
CDR3nt: TGTGCCAGCAGATCCCCTCGGGACAGGGGGCGGGGTACGCAGTATTTT

d_gene: NA
v_gene: TRBV28
len: 15
j_gene: TRBJ1-1
CDR3aa: CASSLHSQGSPEAFF
CDR3nt: TGTGCCAGCAGTCTGCACTCACAGGGTTCCCCTGAAGCTTTCTTT

d_gene: NA
v_gene: TRBV19
len: 14
j_gene: TRBJ2-7
CDR3aa: CASSITDRTYEQYF
CDR3nt: TGTGCCAGTAGTATAACCGACAGGACCTACGAGCAGTACTTC

d_gene: NA
v_gene: TRBV4-1
len: 14
j_gene: TRBJ2-3
CDR3aa: CASSQDSSTDTQYF
CDR3nt: TGCGCCAGCAGCCAGGACTCTAGCACAGATACGCAGTATTTT

d_gene: NA
v_gene: TRBV27
len: 17
j_gene: TRBJ1-6
CDR3aa: CASSLSRARSYNSPLHF
CDR3nt: TGTGCCAGCAGTTTATCGAGGGCCCGCTCCTATAATTCACCCCTCCACTTT

d_gene: NA
v_gene: TRBV28
len: 12
j_gene: TRBJ2-7
CDR3aa: CASSLTVREQYF
CDR3nt: TGTGCCAGCAGTTTGACAGTTAGGGAGCAGTACTTC

d_gene: NA
v_gene: TRBV6-5
len: 14
j_gene: TRBJ1-3
CDR3aa: CASRQGSSGNTIYF
CDR3nt: TGTGCCAGCAGACAGGGTAGCTCTGGAAACACCATATATTTT

d_gene: TRBD2
v_gene: TRBV27
len: 17
j_gene: TRBJ2-1
CDR3aa: CASSPGLAGRSYNEQFF
CDR3nt: TGTGCCAGCAGCCCAGGACTAGCGGGCCGCTCCTACAATGAGCAGTTCTTC

d_gene: NA
v_gene: TRBV6-1
len: 13
j_gene: TRBJ1-2
CDR3aa: CASSEQGRDGYTF
CDR3nt: TGTGCCAGCAGTGAACAGGGTAGGGATGGCTACACCTTC

d_gene: NA
v_gene: TRBV4-1
len: 13
j_gene: TRBJ1-5
CDR3aa: CASSQGPDQPQHF
CDR3nt: TGCGCCAGCAGCCAAGGTCCAGATCAGCCCCAGCATTTT

d_gene: NA
v_gene: TRBV18
len: 13
j_gene: TRBJ2-3
CDR3aa: CASSPFSTDTQYF
CDR3nt: TGTGCCAGCTCACCCTTTAGCACAGATACGCAGTATTTT

d_gene: NA
v_gene: TRBV2
len: 12
j_gene: TRBJ2-2
CDR3aa: CASPANTGELFF
CDR3nt: TGTGCCAGTCCGGCGAACACCGGGGAGCTGTTTTTT

d_gene: NA
v_gene: TRBV4-3
len: 15
j_gene: TRBJ2-3
CDR3aa: CASSQEGKRSDTQYF
CDR3nt: TGCGCCAGCAGCCAAGAGGGCAAGCGGTCAGATACGCAGTATTTT

d_gene: TRBD1
v_gene: TRBV5-1
len: 16
j_gene: TRBJ2-7
CDR3aa: CASSPQPTGGAYEQYF
CDR3nt: TGCGCCAGCAGCCCACAACCGACAGGGGGCGCCTACGAGCAGTACTTC

d_gene: NA
v_gene: TRBV27
len: 13
j_gene: TRBJ1-5
CDR3aa: CASSSWGVQPQHF
CDR3nt: TGTGCCAGCTCCTCCTGGGGGGTTCAGCCCCAGCATTTT

d_gene: NA
v_gene: TRBV5-6
len: 15
j_gene: TRBJ2-3
CDR3aa: CASSLRLGGEDTQYF
CDR3nt: TGTGCCAGCAGCTTGAGACTAGGAGGGGAAGATACGCAGTATTTT

d_gene: NA
v_gene: TRBV7-2
len: 10
j_gene: TRBJ2-5
CDR3aa: CASGGETQYF
CDR3nt: TGTGCCAGCGGGGGGGAGACCCAGTACTTC

d_gene: NA
v_gene: TRBV19
len: 16
j_gene: TRBJ1-6
CDR3aa: CASSIPQGSNNSPLHF
CDR3nt: TGTGCCAGTAGTATTCCGCAGGGATCCAATAATTCACCCCTCCACTTT

d_gene: NA
v_gene: TRBV5-4
len: 14
j_gene: TRBJ2-6
CDR3aa: CATQTLSGANVLTF
CDR3nt: TGTGCCACCCAAACTCTTTCTGGGGCCAACGTCCTGACTTTC

d_gene: NA
v_gene: TRBV5-1
len: 16
j_gene: TRBJ2-7
CDR3aa: CASNSLSRTQAGEQYF
CDR3nt: TGCGCCAGCAACTCCCTCTCCCGGACACAAGCTGGCGAGCAGTACTTC

d_gene: NA
v_gene: TRBV5-4
len: 16
j_gene: TRBJ1-6
CDR3aa: CASSGDSTGWDSPLHF
CDR3nt: TGTGCCAGCAGCGGCGACAGTACGGGCTGGGATTCACCCCTCCACTTT

d_gene: TRBD1
v_gene: TRBV7-3
len: 14
j_gene: TRBJ2-1
CDR3aa: CASSLLDRGGLRFF
CDR3nt: TGTGCCAGCAGCCTTCTGGACAGGGGAGGGCTTAGGTTCTTC